One and the same sample provided the 10 T cell receptor beta chains below, sequenced in a study of T cells in Graves' hyperthyroidism and ophthalmopathy. Template material for amplifying TCR beta CDR3 regions consisted of RNA transcripts. The primer set for the first-round RT-PCR of the TCR CDR3 was HTBI. Each CDR3 protein gets one entry after TCRdb re-called the multiplex PCR reads with MiXCR. The sample has around 620,000 distinct CDR3 sequences, 16% seen once; the top ten hold 3.8%. Sample: blood. These receptors were taken from a woman in her twenties or thirties with Graves' hyperthyroidism.

This clonotype was recorded a few times. The rearrangement links TRBV9 to TRBJ1-5; 7 positions match TRBD1. The CDR3 sequence is 14 residues long. Germline values: CDR1 SGDLS, CDR2 YYNGEE. V trimming: 8 bases; J trimming: 7 bases; junction bases outside the gene matches: 12. Here the CDR3 DNA reads TGTGCCAGTAACAGAGGGGGCGCAGGGCAGCCCCAGCATTTT. Protein product: CASNRGGAGQPQHF.

This clonotype was counted at least ten times. V is TRBV7-2 and J is TRBJ2-1; no clear D gene. From germline, CDR1 is SGHTA and CDR2 FQGNSA. V lost 6 bases to trimming and J lost 9 bases, with 12 bases between them. The CDR3 has 12 residues. The CDR3 bases are TGTGCCAGCAGTTCCTCAGTTCTTGAGCAGTTCTTC. Translation: CASSSSVLEQFF.

In the case of this clonotype: It may be a read error: a sequence one base away is much more abundant. V and J are TRBV7-9 and TRBJ2-7; 9 positions match TRBD2. The CDR3 is 17 amino acids. The germline CDR1 and CDR2 sequences are SEHNR and FQNEAQ (reference sequence). V shed 5 bases and J 3 bases; nucleotides not matched to a gene: 14. CDR3 sequence (DNA): TGTGCCAGCAGCCCGATAAGTCTAGCGGGAAGTTTCTACGAGCAGTACTTC. Translation: CASSPISLAGSFYEQYF.

This clonotype was found a few times. The CDR3 here is CASSIRGDRGYNEQFF. The DNA for the CDR3 is TGTGCCAGTAGTATAAGAGGGGACAGGGGCTACAATGAGCAGTTCTTC. This chain links TRBV19 with TRBJ2-1, with 10 bases lining up with TRBD1. The CDR3 has 16 residues. Germline-derived CDR1 and CDR2 are LNHDA and SQIVND (reference sequence). The V segment lost 2 bases and the J segment 3 bases; nucleotides outside the gene matches: 4.

V usage is TRBV3-2 and J usage is TRBJ2-2; the table's D call of TRBD1 was not tested on the DNA. TRBV3-2 is a documented pseudogene. The CDR3 totals 15 residues. CDR3 bases: TGTGCCAGCAGCCAAGAGACGGGACCCACCGGGGAGCTGTTTTTT. Protein sequence: CASSQETGPTGELFF.

This clonotype has more than one count but fewer than ten. A much larger clone is a single base away; this may be a read error. The chain carries TRBV11-3 and TRBJ2-5; the match to TRBD2 covers 15 bases. J gave up 5 bases and V 5 bases, and 3 bases lay outside the gene matches. Germline CDR1 is SGHNT and CDR2 is YENEEA. This CDR3 has 15 amino acids. Here the CDR3 DNA reads TGTGCCAGCAGCCGGACTAGCGGGAGGGAGGAGACCCAGTACTTC. This codes for CASSRTSGREETQYF. Looking up the rest from reference TRBV11-3 and TRBJ2-5 gives the full variable domain: EAGVVQSPRYKIIEKKQPVAFWCNPISGHNTLYWYLQNLGQGPELLIRYENEEAVDDSQLPKDRFSAERLKGVDSTLKIQPAELGDSAVYLCASSRTSGREETQYFGPGTRLLVL.

A few counts support this clonotype. The V gene is TRBV27, the J gene TRBJ2-1; no definite D call. The ends were cut back, 3 bases at V and 3 bases at J, with 18 bases in the middle. The CDR3 consists of 17 residues. Per the germline V gene, CDR1 is MNHEY and CDR2 is SMNVEV (reference sequence). The DNA of the CDR3 is TGTGCCAGCAGTTTTCGTACCCTTTCCTTGGTCTACAATGAGCAGTTCTTC. Its protein product is CASSFRTLSLVYNEQFF.

This clonotype was observed a handful of times. This chain connects TRBV4-1 to TRBJ2-7, with 8 nucleotides matching TRBD2. This CDR3 spans 15 amino acids. CDR1 MGHRA and CDR2 YSYEKL come from the germline V gene. V lost 1 base, J lost 1 base, and 3 bases stayed unmatched. In DNA, the CDR3 is TGCGCCAGCAGCCAAGCGTCTAGCGGGTCCTACGAGCAGTACTTC. This gives the protein CASSQASSGSYEQYF.

This clonotype has more than one count but fewer than ten. The genes are TRBV14 and TRBJ1-2; D not certain. V gave up 2 bases and J gave up 14 bases, with 18 bases separating them. This CDR3 has 13 amino acids. Germline loops: CDR1 SGHDN, CDR2 FVKESK. The CDR3 bases are TGTGCCAGCAGCCAATCCCAGGCAAAGGCGGGTACCTTC. Protein product: CASSQSQAKAGTF.

In its sample, this clonotype was seen many times. The chain carries TRBV5-5 and TRBJ1-5; maybe TRBD1 (5 bases). CDR1 SGHKS and CDR2 YYEKEE come from the germline V gene (reference sequence). There are 14 residues in the CDR3. V was trimmed by 4 bases and J by 3 bases, leaving 11 bases between them. DNA of the CDR3: TGTGCCAGCAGCCCAGACAGTGCCAATCAGCCCCAGCATTTT. The encoded protein is CASSPDSANQPQHF. Using reference TRBV5-5 and TRBJ1-5 for the parts outside the CDR3, the full variable domain is DAGVTQSPTHLIKTRGQQVTLRCSPISGHKSVSWYQQVLGQGPQFIFQYYEKEERGRGNFPDRFSARQFPNYSSELNVNALLLGDSALYLCASSPDSANQPQHFGDGTRLSIL.